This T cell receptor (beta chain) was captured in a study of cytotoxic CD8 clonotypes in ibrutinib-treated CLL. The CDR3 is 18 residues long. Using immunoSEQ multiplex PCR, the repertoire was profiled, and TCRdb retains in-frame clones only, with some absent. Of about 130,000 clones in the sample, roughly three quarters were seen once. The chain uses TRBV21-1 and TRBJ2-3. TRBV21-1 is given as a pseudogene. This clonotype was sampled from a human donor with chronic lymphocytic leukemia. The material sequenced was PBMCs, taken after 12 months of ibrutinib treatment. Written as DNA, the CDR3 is TGTGCCAGCAGCAAAGGGGGTTTCGCGGCACTACGCACAGATACGCAGTATTTT. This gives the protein CASSKGGFAALRTDTQYF.